Included here is one TCR beta chain sequence, with context. The data belong to a study of technical replicates of blood from several donors. Assay: immunoSEQ multiplex PCR; the TCRdb copy retains only in-frame clones and omits some. The table lists 100,000 or so clones, approximately 96% of them singletons, with approximately 0.2% in the top ten. The CDR3 sequence is 12 residues long. Trimming took off 5 bases at V and 5 bases at J, with 9 bases between the two ends. Germline lookup yields CDR1 MNHNY and CDR2 SVGAGI (reference sequence). The chain recombines TRBV6-6 with TRBJ2-5; no clear D. Sequencing was performed on T cells isolated from PBMCs. The TCR sequence derives from a human donor in good health. The CDR3 loop reads CASSGYGETQYF. For the CDR3, the DNA is TGTGCCAGCAGTGGCTACGGGGAGACCCAGTACTTC.